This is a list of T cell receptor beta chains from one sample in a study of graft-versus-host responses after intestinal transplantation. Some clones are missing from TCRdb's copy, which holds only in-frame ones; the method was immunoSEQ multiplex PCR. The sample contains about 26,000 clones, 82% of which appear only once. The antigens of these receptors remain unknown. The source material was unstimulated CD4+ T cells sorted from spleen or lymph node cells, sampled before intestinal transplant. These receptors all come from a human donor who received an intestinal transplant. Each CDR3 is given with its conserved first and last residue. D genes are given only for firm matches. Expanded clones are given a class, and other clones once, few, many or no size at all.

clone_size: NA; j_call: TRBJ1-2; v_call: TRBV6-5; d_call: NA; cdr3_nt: TGTGCCAGCAGTTACTCGGGGCAGGGAGGGAATGGCTACACCTTC; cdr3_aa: CASSYSGQGGNGYTF
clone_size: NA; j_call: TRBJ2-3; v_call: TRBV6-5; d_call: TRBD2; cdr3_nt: TGTGCCAGCAGTTACGGGACTAGCGGCACAGATACGCAGTATTTT; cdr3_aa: CASSYGTSGTDTQYF
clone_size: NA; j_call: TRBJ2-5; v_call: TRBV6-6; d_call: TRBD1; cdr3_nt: TGTGCCAGCAGTTACAAAACAGGGGAGACAAAGACCCAGTACTTC; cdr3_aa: CASSYKTGETKTQYF
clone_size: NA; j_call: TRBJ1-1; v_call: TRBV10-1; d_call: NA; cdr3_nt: TGCGCCAGCAAGGGGTCCCTGAACACTGAAGCTTTCTTT; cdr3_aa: CASKGSLNTEAFF
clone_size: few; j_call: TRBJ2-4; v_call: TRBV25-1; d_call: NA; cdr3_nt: TGTGCCAGCAGCGTAGAGGGGGGGGGAAACATTCAGTACTTC; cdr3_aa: CASSVEGGGNIQYF
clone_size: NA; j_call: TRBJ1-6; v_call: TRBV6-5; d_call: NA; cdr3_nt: TGTGCCAGCCCCCCCGGGGAGAATAATTCACCCCTCCACTTT; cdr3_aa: CASPPGENNSPLHF
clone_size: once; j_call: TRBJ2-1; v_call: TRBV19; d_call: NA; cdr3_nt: TGTGCCAGTAGTATAATTGGACAGGGAGGGAATGAGCAGTTCTTC; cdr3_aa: CASSIIGQGGNEQFF
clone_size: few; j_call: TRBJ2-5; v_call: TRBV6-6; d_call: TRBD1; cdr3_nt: TGTGCCAGCAGTTCCGGACAGGGGGTAGGAGAGACCCAGTACTTC; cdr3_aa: CASSSGQGVGETQYF
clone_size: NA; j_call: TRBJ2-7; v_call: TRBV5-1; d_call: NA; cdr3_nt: TGCGCCAGCAGCTTGTTAGCCCCGGGACTGGTAAATTACGAGCAGTACTTC; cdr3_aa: CASSLLAPGLVNYEQYF
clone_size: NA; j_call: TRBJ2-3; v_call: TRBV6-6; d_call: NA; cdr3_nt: TGTGCCAGCAGTAGCGGATTAGGCACAGATACGCAGTATTTT; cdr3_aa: CASSSGLGTDTQYF
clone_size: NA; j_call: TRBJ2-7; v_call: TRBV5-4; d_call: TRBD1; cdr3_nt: TGTGCCAGCAGCCCGGGACAGCCTTTGTCCTACGAGCAGTACTTC; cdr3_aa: CASSPGQPLSYEQYF
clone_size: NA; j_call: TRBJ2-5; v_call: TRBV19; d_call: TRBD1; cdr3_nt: TGTGCCAGTAGTATCACAGGGGTAAAAGAGACCCAGTACTTC; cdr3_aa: CASSITGVKETQYF
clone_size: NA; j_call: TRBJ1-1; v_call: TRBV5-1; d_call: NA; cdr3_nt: TGCGCCAGCAGCTTGGCCGGGAAGATTGGGAACACTGAAGCTTTCTTT; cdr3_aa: CASSLAGKIGNTEAFF
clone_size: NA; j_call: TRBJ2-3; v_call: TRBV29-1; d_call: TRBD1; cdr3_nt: TGCAGCGTTGAGGGGGAAGTGGAGAGGGGGCCCACAGATACGCAGTATTTT; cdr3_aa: CSVEGEVERGPTDTQYF
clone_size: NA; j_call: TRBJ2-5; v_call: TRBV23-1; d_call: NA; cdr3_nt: TGCGCCAGCAGTCAACCTTCGTCGGGCGAAGAGACCCAGTACTTC; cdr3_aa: CASSQPSSGEETQYF